Each of the 22 T cell receptor beta chains below was sequenced from the same sample in a study of blood T cell repertoires in COVID-19. Data came from immunoSEQ multiplex PCR; TCRdb stores just in-frame clones and leaves some out. This sample carries about 60,000 clones, around 80% of them seen once, and the ten largest clones take 10% to 15%. The sequenced material came from peripheral blood. These receptors all stem from a human donor in a cohort sampled during active COVID-19.

This clone was observed a handful of times. The chain employs TRBV6-2 or TRBV6-3 and TRBJ2-2, with 11 bases aligning to TRBD2. J was trimmed by 2 bases and V by 0 bases; bases with no gene match: 8. The germline gives CDR1 MNHEY, CDR2 SVGEGT. The CDR3 runs to 19 residues. CDR3 nucleotides: TGTGCCAGCAGTTACTCAAGTAGCGGGAGGGCCCTTAACACCGGGGAGCTGTTTTTT. Translation gives CASSYSSSGRALNTGELFF.

The chain is built from TRBV9 and TRBJ1-1, with D maybe TRBD1 (6 bases). Germline V lookup: CDR1 SGDLS, CDR2 YYNGEE. This CDR3 spans 14 amino acids. The V end was cut by 4 bases, the J end by 0 bases, with 10 bases between. CDR3 nucleotide sequence: TGTGCCAGCAGCACCGGACAGATGAACACTGAAGCTTTCTTT. Translating gives CASSTGQMNTEAFF.

J is TRBJ2-2 and V is TRBV3-1 (or the pseudogene TRBV3-2); 11 nucleotides align to TRBD1. Trimming removed 1 base from V and 3 bases from J; junction bases left unmatched: 7. The CDR3 totals 18 residues. Per germline, CDR1 LGHDT and CDR2 YNNKEL (reference sequence). The chain's CDR3 is CASSQARTGGYYTGELFF. CDR3 DNA: TGTGCCAGCAGCCAAGCCCGGACAGGGGGCTACTACACCGGGGAGCTGTTTTTT.

In its sample, this clone is medium-sized. This chain joins TRBV6-2 or TRBV6-3 and TRBJ1-5; TRBD1 matches 9 bases. The CDR3 sequence is 17 residues long. The V gene end was trimmed by 2 bases and the J gene end by 5 bases; junction bases not matched to a gene: 10. Looked up from germline, CDR1 is MNHEY and CDR2 is SVGEGT. The DNA of the CDR3 is TGTGCCAGCAGTTACCCCCACAGGGGGCAAGGGGATCAGCCCCAGCATTTT. This encodes CASSYPHRGQGDQPQHF.

This clone was counted once. The V gene is TRBV28, the J gene TRBJ2-7; 8 bases are shared with TRBD2. This CDR3 has 14 residues. After removal of 4 bases from V and 4 bases from J, the junction contained 6 bases not matched to a gene. Per the germline V gene, CDR1 is MDHEN and CDR2 is SYDVKM. Here the CDR3 reads CASSYAAGVYEQYF. CDR3 coding DNA: TGTGCCAGCAGTTATGCAGCGGGAGTGTACGAGCAGTACTTC. The full variable domain, in which reference TRBV28 and TRBJ2-7 provide the parts outside the CDR3, is DVKVTQSSRYLVKRTGEKVFLECVQDMDHENMFWYRQDPGLGLRLIYFSYDVKMKEKGDIPEGYSVSREKKERFSLILESASTNQTSMYLCASSYAAGVYEQYFGPGTRLTVT.

V usage is TRBV5-8 and J usage is TRBJ2-7, with a weak D call TRBD2 (6 bases). Trimming removed 0 bases from V and 5 bases from J, with 18 bases in between. There are 16 residues in the CDR3. Per the germline V gene, CDR1 is SGHTS and CDR2 is YDEGEE. The CDR3 nucleotides are TGTGCCAGCAGCTTGGCCAGCGGGCCTTTTGGAGACGAGCAGTACTTC. Translated, it gives CASSLASGPFGDEQYF.

The genes are TRBV10-2 and TRBJ2-7, with 7 nucleotides matching TRBD1. The germline gives CDR1 WSHSY, CDR2 SAAADI. The ends lost 6 bases at V and 3 bases at J; junction bases unmatched: 5. The CDR3 runs 13 residues. CDR3 protein: CASSRQGLYEQYF. In DNA form, the CDR3 reads TGCGCCAGCAGCAGACAGGGTCTCTACGAGCAGTACTTC.

This clone appeared a few times. The V and J genes are TRBV14 and TRBJ2-7; tentatively, D is TRBD2 (6 bases). Germline loops: CDR1 SGHDN, CDR2 FVKESK. The V end lost 4 bases, the J end lost 10 bases, and 17 bases lay between the germline ends. CDR3 size: 13 residues. CDR3 coding DNA: TGTGCCAGCAGCCCCACACGGCGGGGAGACCAGTACTTC. Protein: CASSPTRRGDQYF.

The chain links TRBV4-3 to TRBJ1-2, with D hard to call. CDR3 length: 15 amino acids. Trimming left V 0 bases short and J 3 bases short, with 11 bases between. Germline-derived CDR1 and CDR2 are LGHNA and YSLEER. The DNA for the CDR3 is TGCGCCAGCAGCCAAGATCGGCTAGACTACTATGGCTACACCTTC. It translates to CASSQDRLDYYGYTF.

V usage is TRBV19 and J usage is TRBJ1-1; D possibly corresponds to TRBD1 (5 bases). Trimming left V 8 bases short and J 0 bases short, with 13 bases between. In germline, CDR1 is LNHDA, CDR2 SQIVND (reference sequence). The CDR3 consists of 14 residues. The CDR3 protein is CASRGRGLNTEAFF. The CDR3 DNA follows: TGTGCCAGTCGGGGGAGGGGTTTGAACACTGAAGCTTTCTTT.

This chain joins TRBV5-1 and TRBJ2-7; the D gene is possibly TRBD1 (6 bases). The ends were cut back, 1 base at V and 6 bases at J, with 14 bases in the middle. From germline, CDR1 is SGHRS and CDR2 YFSETQ. The CDR3 loop spans 14 amino acids. The CDR3: CASSLQWLGGEQYF. Here the CDR3 DNA reads TGCGCCAGCAGCTTGCAGTGGTTAGGGGGCGAGCAGTACTTC.

V and J are TRBV2 and TRBJ2-6, with D possibly TRBD1 on 7 matching bases. Between the trimmed V and J ends, which lost 5 bases and 0 bases, there was a span of 20 bases. This CDR3 has 19 amino acids. Germline CDR1 reads SNHLY; CDR2 reads FYNNEI. CDR3 sequence: CASSHPPGTAGSGANVLTF. The CDR3 DNA sequence: TGTGCCAGCAGTCACCCTCCCGGGACAGCGGGCTCTGGGGCCAACGTCCTGACTTTC.

J is TRBJ2-1 and V is TRBV29-1, with D tentatively TRBD2 (6 bases). The CDR3 length is 12 residues. Trimming shortened V by 6 bases and J by 6 bases, and 12 bases separated the two germline ends. Germline V gene lookup returns CDR1 SQVTM and CDR2 ANQGSEA. CDR3 DNA: TGCAGCGTGGCGGGACTCTCCAATGAGCAGTTCTTC. Translated, it gives CSVAGLSNEQFF.

This rearrangement joins TRBV9 to TRBJ2-3, with 10 nucleotides matching TRBD2. Germline CDR1 SGDLS, CDR2 YYNGEE. The V segment lost 0 bases and the J segment 4 bases; nucleotides outside the gene matches: 14. The CDR3 totals 19 residues. The CDR3 spells CASSVGIMGTSGAADTQYF. CDR3 sequence (DNA): TGTGCCAGCAGCGTAGGTATTATGGGAACTAGCGGGGCGGCAGATACGCAGTATTTT.

V gene TRBV5-4 combines with J gene TRBJ2-3; D perhaps matches TRBD2 (6 bases). V was cut by 9 bases and J by 9 bases, with 23 bases left in between. This CDR3 region has 14 residues. Germline V gene sequence: CDR1 SGHNT, CDR2 YYREEE (reference sequence). This CDR3 is CANRTSGDEWTQYF. The CDR3 DNA is TGTGCCAACCGGACGTCGGGGGATGAATGGACGCAGTATTTT.

The chain joins TRBV9 to TRBJ1-4; 9 nucleotides agree with TRBD1. Germline trimming cut 0 bases from V and 10 bases from J; bases unmatched to any gene: 10. Germline V lookup: CDR1 SGDLS, CDR2 YYNGEE. The CDR3 totals 16 residues. For the CDR3, the DNA is TGTGCCAGCAGCGTAGAGGGAGGGACAGGGTCGGCAAAACTGTTTTTT. Its protein is CASSVEGGTGSAKLFF.

Remarks on this clone: Other DNA sequences of this sample code for an identical CDR3. The rearrangement links TRBV19 to TRBJ2-5; 9 positions agree with TRBD2. Trimming took 3 bases from V and 5 from J; bases not matched to a gene: 7. CDR3 size: 15 residues. Per the germline V gene, CDR1 is LNHDA and CDR2 is SQIVND (reference sequence). The CDR3 DNA reads TGTGCCAGTAGTATCTCGCGGGGGGGCCCGGAGACCCAGTACTTC. Amino acid sequence: CASSISRGGPETQYF.

The chain links TRBV21-1 to TRBJ1-1; whether TRBD1, the table's D call, matches the DNA was not checked. TRBV21-1 is deemed a pseudogene. The CDR3 extends over 16 amino acids. The CDR3, as DNA: TGTGCCAGCAGCCCCCGGGACGGACAGTCGAACACTGAAGCTTTCTTT. Translating it yields CASSPRDGQSNTEAFF.

CDR3 DNA: TGTGCCAGCAGCGTAGACGCGGCAGGGGCCAACGTCCTGACTTTC. This translates into CASSVDAAGANVLTF. This chain links TRBV9 with TRBJ2-6, with D uncertain. The CDR3 loop spans 15 amino acids. With 0 bases removed from V and 4 bases from J, the gap between germline ends came to 8 bases. The germline gives CDR1 SGDLS, CDR2 YYNGEE.

The chain carries TRBV9 and TRBJ1-1, with a possible D match to TRBD1 (5 bases). V gave up 4 bases and J gave up 7 bases, with 11 bases separating them. Germline V gene sequence: CDR1 SGDLS, CDR2 YYNGEE. This CDR3 comprises 12 residues. The chain's CDR3 is CASSPWGGEAFF. Here the CDR3 DNA reads TGTGCCAGCAGCCCATGGGGGGGTGAAGCTTTCTTT.

This clone is a singleton in its sample. The chain has TRBV7-9 and TRBJ1-1, with a possible D match to TRBD1 (5 bases). V was pared by 0 bases and J by 3 bases, with 11 bases between. Per germline, CDR1 SEHNR and CDR2 FQNEAQ (reference sequence). The CDR3 totals 15 residues. The CDR3 region is CASSLAGGGDTEAFF. DNA of the CDR3: TGTGCCAGCAGCTTAGCGGGTGGGGGGGACACTGAAGCTTTCTTT.

The table lists this clone with a count of one. The chain links TRBV19 to TRBJ1-1; no firm D call. CDR3 size: 12 residues. In germline, CDR1 is LNHDA, CDR2 SQIVND (reference sequence). Trimming cost V 8 bases and J 7 bases, with 14 bases left between them. CDR3 nucleotide sequence: TGTGCCAGTGCCGGGAAGATTGGTGAAGCTTTCTTT. Translation gives CASAGKIGEAFF.